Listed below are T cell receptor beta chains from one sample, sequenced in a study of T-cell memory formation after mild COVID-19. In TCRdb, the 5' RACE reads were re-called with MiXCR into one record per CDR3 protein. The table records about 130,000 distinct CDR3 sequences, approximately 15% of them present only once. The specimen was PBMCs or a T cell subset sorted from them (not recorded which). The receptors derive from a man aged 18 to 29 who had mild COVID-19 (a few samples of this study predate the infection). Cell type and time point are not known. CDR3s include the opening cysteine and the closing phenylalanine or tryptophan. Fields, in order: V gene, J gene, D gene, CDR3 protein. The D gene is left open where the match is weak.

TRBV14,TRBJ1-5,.,CASSRLGASQPQHF
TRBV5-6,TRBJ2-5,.,CASSLDRQEETQYF
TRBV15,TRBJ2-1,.,CATRARRRNEQFF
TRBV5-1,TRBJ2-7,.,CASSLSGEESYEQYF
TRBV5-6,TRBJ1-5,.,CASSLWVFPQPQHF
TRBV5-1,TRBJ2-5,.,CASSFWDGETQYF
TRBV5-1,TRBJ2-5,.,CASSWGLQETQYF
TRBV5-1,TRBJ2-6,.,CASVDSSGANVLTF
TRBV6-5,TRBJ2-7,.,CASSSPWDGTYEQYF
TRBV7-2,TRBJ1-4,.,CASSPGYTNEKLFF
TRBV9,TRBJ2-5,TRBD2,CASSANTGLAGETQYF
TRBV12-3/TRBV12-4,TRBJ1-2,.,CASSFGWTGTF
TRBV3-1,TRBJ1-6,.,CASSPRQGSNSPLHF
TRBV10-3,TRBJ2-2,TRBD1,CAISLGQGTGELFF
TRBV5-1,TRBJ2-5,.,CASRSGTEQETQYF
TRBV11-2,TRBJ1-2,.,CASTTYRSGYTF
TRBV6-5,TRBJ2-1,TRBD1,CASKGQGAHEQFF
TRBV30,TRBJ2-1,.,CASLWRTSYNEQFF
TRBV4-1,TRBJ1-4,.,CASSRGWTPNEKLFF
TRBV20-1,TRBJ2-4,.,CSARDWTRKNIQYF
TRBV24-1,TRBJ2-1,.,CATSVTIGEGSFASYNEQFF
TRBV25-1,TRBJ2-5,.,CASSVEETQYF
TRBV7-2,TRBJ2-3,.,CASSPRLVLNTDTQYF
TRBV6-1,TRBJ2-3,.,CASSEAYRVTADTQYF
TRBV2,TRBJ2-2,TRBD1,CASRDRDRSTGELFF
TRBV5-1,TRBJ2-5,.,CASSYRQKETQYF
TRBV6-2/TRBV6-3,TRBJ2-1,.,CASNPSETYNEQFF
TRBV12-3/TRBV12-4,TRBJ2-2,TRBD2,CASRLAVGELFF
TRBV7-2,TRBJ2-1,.,CASRRIANEQFF
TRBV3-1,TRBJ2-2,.,CASSQQTGELFF
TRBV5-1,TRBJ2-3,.,CASSLQSPTDTQYF
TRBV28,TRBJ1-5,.,CASTQGTQPQHF
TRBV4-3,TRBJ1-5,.,CASSQDARGGSNQPQHF
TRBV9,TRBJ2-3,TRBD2,CASSVDRGSGGADTQYF
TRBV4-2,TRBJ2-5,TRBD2,CASSLIAGGSKETQYF
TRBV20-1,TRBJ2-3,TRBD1,CSAGDRTDTQYF
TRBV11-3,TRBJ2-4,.,CASSFGFPNIQYF
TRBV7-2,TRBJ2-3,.,CASSLGGRVTDTQYF
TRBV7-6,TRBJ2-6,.,CASRTTGFGNVLTF
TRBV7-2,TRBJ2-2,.,CASSLSVGVTGELFF
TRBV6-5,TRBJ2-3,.,CASSPNSDTQYF
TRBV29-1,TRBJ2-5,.,CSVESGSQETQYF
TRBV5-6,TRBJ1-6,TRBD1,CASSEQGTYNSPLHF
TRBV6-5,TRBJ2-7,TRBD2,CASTPTVAGDSSYEQYF
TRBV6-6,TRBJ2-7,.,CASSGSSEQYF